This TCR beta chain was profiled in a study of CD8 T cells in ankylosing spondylitis. Study-wide findings and caveats: The authors found the disease-linked clones to be CD8+ and relatively rare in peripheral blood. About 8 highly homologous variants made up a TCR beta motif, and this motif appeared characteristic of ankylosing spondylitis blood.

This clonotype showed up just a few times. Its antigen is unidentified. This CDR3 is built from 14 residues. Trimming removed 4 bases from V and 0 bases from J, with 9 bases in between. Per germline, CDR1 LGHDT and CDR2 YNNKEL (reference sequence). TCRdb analysed the 5' RACE reads with MiXCR anew, one entry per CDR3 protein. Found here are a few hundred thousand distinct CDR3 sequences, 20% to 25% of them singletons; the top ten hold around 17%. What was sequenced was blood, either unsorted or a sorted T cell fraction (not recorded which). This sequence was found in a male donor with ankylosing spondylitis. The chain recombines TRBV3-1 with TRBJ1-1; the D gene is possibly TRBD1 (6 bases). The CDR3 DNA reads TGTGCCAGCAGCCGGACAGCTTTGAACACTGAAGCTTTCTTT. Translated, it gives CASSRTALNTEAFF.